Reported below is one T cell receptor (beta chain). The CDR3 consists of 14 residues. V lost 1 base and J lost 6, with 9 bases in between. The V gene's germline CDR1 is SEHNR and CDR2 FQNEAQ (reference sequence). These data come from a study of Ad26.COV2.S vaccination and SARS-CoV-2 variants. Study summary: Ad26.COV2.S, an intramuscular injection, was given once or twice 56 days apart.

Treatment of the sample: around 19 received Ad26.COV2.S at low or high dose, single or two shots; a few received placebo; per-sample allocation not given. At day 63 after the first vaccine or placebo injection, samples were drawn. The donor's status was that of an adult aged 18-55 years in Boston. Assay: immunoSEQ multiplex PCR; the TCRdb copy retains only in-frame clones and omits some. Of fewer than 900,000 clones detected, roughly 90% appear once; the ten largest clones hold about 1.5%. Source: peripheral blood, taken in a trial of Ad26.COV2.S vaccine versus placebo. This TCR was sampled from a person aged 18-60 years who received the Ad26.COV2.S COVID-19 vaccine or a placebo. V is TRBV7-9 and J is TRBJ2-2, with D uncertain. CDR3 in amino acids: CASSLGQLAGELFF. As DNA, the CDR3 is TGTGCCAGCAGCTTAGGTCAGTTGGCCGGGGAGCTGTTTTTT.